This T cell receptor (beta chain) was obtained from a study of T-cell memory formation after mild COVID-19. For the study at large: TCR clusters mostly belonged to single donors. Study results and limitations: Chiefly within CM and EM were the contracting CD4+ clones; CD8+ ones were within EMRA.

As for this clonotype: Its specificity is not known.

This CDR3 spans 14 amino acids. Trimming left V 1 base short and J 3 bases short, with 9 bases between. From the 5' RACE reads, TCRdb called clonotypes with MiXCR, one entry per CDR3 protein. The sample includes hundreds of thousands of distinct CDR3 sequences, 15% to 20% of them seen just once. The receptor was isolated from a man aged 18 to 30 who had mild COVID-19 (a few samples of this study predate the infection). Cell type and time point are not known. The sequencing input was PBMCs or a T cell subset sorted from them (not recorded which). The chain combines TRBV12-3 or TRBV12-4 with TRBJ1-2, with D hard to call. CDR3 region: CASSLVPGYYGYTF. DNA for the CDR3: TGTGCCAGCAGTTTAGTTCCAGGCTACTATGGCTACACCTTC.